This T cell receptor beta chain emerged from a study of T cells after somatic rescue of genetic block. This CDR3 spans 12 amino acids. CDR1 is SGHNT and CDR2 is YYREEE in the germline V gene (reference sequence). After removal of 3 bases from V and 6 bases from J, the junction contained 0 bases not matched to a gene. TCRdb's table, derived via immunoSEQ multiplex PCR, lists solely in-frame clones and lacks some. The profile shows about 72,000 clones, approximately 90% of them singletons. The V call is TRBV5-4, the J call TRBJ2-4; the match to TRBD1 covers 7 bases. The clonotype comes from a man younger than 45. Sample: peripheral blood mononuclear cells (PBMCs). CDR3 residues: CASSWDRNIQYF. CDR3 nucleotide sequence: TGTGCCAGCAGCTGGGACAGAAACATTCAGTACTTC.